The rows below give T cell receptor beta chains drawn from one sample of a study of cytomegalovirus exposure and HLA in healthy donors. Data came from immunoSEQ multiplex PCR; TCRdb stores just in-frame clones and leaves some out. The top ten hold roughly 5% of the sample, which has 110,000 or so clones, around 77% seen once. The source material was PBMCs. The receptors here all came from a woman in her 30s in good health and CMV-seropositive. The CDR3 runs from the conserved cysteine through the conserved F or W. Each record gives: CDR3 protein, CDR3 DNA, D gene, clone size, J gene, V gene. The D gene is left open where the match is weak. A row's size may be missing; if present it is once, few, many or a size class.

CASSVVSRDSRDNEQFF | TGTGCCAGCAGCGTAGTTTCCCGGGACTCAAGAGATAATGAGCAGTTCTTC | - | - | TRBJ2-1 | TRBV9
CAWSVQGIEPQHF | TGTGCCTGGAGTGTACAGGGGATAGAGCCCCAGCATTTT | TRBD1 | - | TRBJ1-5 | TRBV30
CASSFGQDTEAFF | TGTGCCAGCAGCTTCGGACAGGACACTGAAGCTTTCTTT | TRBD1 | - | TRBJ1-1 | TRBV7-2
CASSLGQAEQYF | TGTGCCAGCTCCCTTGGACAGGCCGAGCAGTACTTC | TRBD1 | - | TRBJ2-7 | TRBV18
CASSEDRDSRRVDRGEQFF | TGTGCCAGCAGCGAAGATAGGGACAGTAGGCGAGTGGATAGGGGTGAGCAGTTCTTC | TRBD1 | - | TRBJ2-1 | TRBV9
CASELVGGAATGELFF | TGCGCCAGTGAACTAGTCGGGGGGGCCGCCACCGGGGAGCTGTTTTTT | TRBD2 | - | TRBJ2-2 | TRBV5-1
CASSFPVGADTQYF | TGTGCCAGCAGCTTCCCCGTCGGGGCAGATACGCAGTATTTT | - | - | TRBJ2-3 | TRBV7-8
CASGGYLDSRLEAFF | TGTGCCAGCGGAGGCTATCTGGACAGCAGGCTTGAAGCTTTCTTT | - | - | TRBJ1-1 | TRBV2
CASSPLAGSSYEQYF | TGCGCCAGCAGCCCTCTAGCGGGGAGCTCCTACGAGCAGTACTTC | TRBD2 | - | TRBJ2-7 | TRBV4-1
CASGPNLAGQGYNEQFF | TGTGCTAGTGGTCCGAACCTCGCGGGACAGGGGTACAATGAGCAGTTCTTC | TRBD1 | - | TRBJ2-1 | TRBV12-5
CASSLTSPTYNEQFF | TGTGCCAGCAGCTTAACTAGCCCGACCTACAATGAGCAGTTCTTC | - | once | TRBJ2-1 | TRBV7-2
CASSYRASGGYEQYF | TGTGCCAGCAGTTACAGGGCTAGCGGGGGTTACGAGCAGTACTTC | TRBD2 | - | TRBJ2-7 | TRBV6-5
CASSWTGNNYGYTF | TGTGCCAGCAGTTGGACAGGGAATAACTATGGCTACACCTTC | TRBD1 | - | TRBJ1-2 | TRBV6-5
CASSSSVGTTDTQYF | TGTGCCAGCAGTTCCAGCGTCGGTACCACAGATACGCAGTATTTT | - | - | TRBJ2-3 | TRBV6-6
CASSPGLAAPGEQYF | TGTGCCAGCAGCCCCGGACTAGCGGCGCCGGGAGAGCAGTACTTC | TRBD2 | - | TRBJ2-7 | TRBV7-9
CASSWQGGVTEAFF | TGTGCCAGTAGTTGGCAGGGTGGAGTCACTGAAGCTTTCTTT | - | - | TRBJ1-1 | TRBV19
CASSQPGTGGSGANVLTF | TGCGCCAGCAGCCAACCCGGGACAGGGGGCTCTGGGGCCAACGTCCTGACTTTC | TRBD1 | - | TRBJ2-6 | TRBV5-1
CASSASGGFYAEAFF | TGTGCCAGCAGTGCGTCAGGGGGATTCTACGCTGAAGCTTTCTTT | TRBD1 | few | TRBJ1-1 | TRBV6-1
CASSPLGELNTEAFF | TGTGCCAGCAGCCCCCTCGGGGAACTGAACACTGAAGCTTTCTTT | - | - | TRBJ1-1 | TRBV7-9
CASSFGTGRTGELFF | TGTGCCAGCAGCTTTGGGACAGGCCGGACCGGGGAGCTGTTTTTT | TRBD1 | - | TRBJ2-2 | TRBV7-9
CASSYSEAYPYEQYF | TGTGCCAGCAGTTACTCGGAGGCCTATCCCTACGAGCAGTACTTC | - | few | TRBJ2-7 | TRBV6-5
CASSLRWSNSPLHF | TGTGCCAGCAGCCTCCGATGGAGTAATTCACCCCTCCACTTT | - | - | TRBJ1-6 | TRBV7-2
CAWSRTGAGTEAFF | TGTGCCTGGAGTCGGACAGGGGCGGGCACTGAAGCTTTCTTT | TRBD1 | - | TRBJ1-1 | TRBV30
CASSTQGTGSSYEQYF | TGCGCCAGCAGCACCCAAGGGACAGGGAGCTCCTACGAGCAGTACTTC | TRBD1 | - | TRBJ2-7 | TRBV5-1
CASSPSNRGSEQFF | TGTGCCAGCAGCCCATCGAACAGGGGTTCTGAGCAGTTCTTC | TRBD1 | - | TRBJ2-1 | TRBV7-9
CASSFAESGNTIYF | TGCGCCAGCAGCTTCGCGGAGTCTGGAAACACCATATATTTT | - | few | TRBJ1-3 | TRBV5-1
CATSRAGQGNVYGYTF | TGTGCCACCAGCAGGGCCGGACAGGGGAACGTATATGGCTACACCTTC | TRBD1 | - | TRBJ1-2 | TRBV15
CSVESSLQGYSTNYGYTF | TGCAGCGTTGAATCTTCGCTACAGGGTTATTCGACTAACTATGGCTACACCTTC | - | - | TRBJ1-2 | TRBV29-1
CASSPTQGYRNTEAFF | TGTGCCAGCAGCCCCACGCAGGGCTATAGGAACACTGAAGCTTTCTTT | - | - | TRBJ1-1 | TRBV11-2
CASSLRQGGEKLFF | TGTGCCAGCAGCTTGCGACAGGGAGGTGAAAAACTGTTTTTT | TRBD1 | - | TRBJ1-4 | TRBV13
CASSLQGMNTEAFF | TGTGCCAGCAGCCTCCAGGGTATGAACACTGAAGCTTTCTTT | - | - | TRBJ1-1 | TRBV14
CASSVGGSGQPQHF | TGTGCCAGCAGCGTAGGGGGGAGCGGGCAGCCCCAGCATTTT | - | - | TRBJ1-5 | TRBV9
CASSSPGVRDTQYF | TGTGCCAGCAGTTCACCGGGAGTTCGAGATACGCAGTATTTT | - | - | TRBJ2-3 | TRBV6-5
CASSSGYDRGSETQYF | TGTGCCAGCAGCTCTGGCTACGACAGGGGGTCGGAGACCCAGTACTTC | TRBD1 | - | TRBJ2-5 | TRBV7-9
CASSTGSSYNEQFF | TGTGCCAGCAGCACGGGGAGCTCCTACAATGAGCAGTTCTTC | - | - | TRBJ2-1 | TRBV6-5
CASSRPILTYEQYF | TGTGCCAGCAGCCGCCCTATCCTGACCTACGAGCAGTACTTC | - | - | TRBJ2-7 | TRBV6-6
CASTDPLTGSSYNEQFF | TGTGCCAGCACTGACCCATTGACAGGAAGCTCCTACAATGAGCAGTTCTTC | - | - | TRBJ2-1 | TRBV6-1
CASSIGGQGNEKLFF | TGTGCCAGTAGTATTGGGGGACAGGGAAATGAAAAACTGTTTTTT | TRBD1 | once | TRBJ1-4 | TRBV19
CASSYLAGASYEQYF | TGTGCCAGTAGTTACCTAGCGGGAGCTTCCTACGAGCAGTACTTC | TRBD2 | once | TRBJ2-7 | TRBV19
CASSFGGSNTEAFF | TGTGCCAGCAGCTTCGGCGGGTCGAACACTGAAGCTTTCTTT | - | - | TRBJ1-1 | TRBV11-3
CASSLAPGRTDYEQYF | TGTGCCAGCAGCTTAGCGCCTGGACGGACTGACTACGAGCAGTACTTC | - | once | TRBJ2-7 | TRBV7-8